These 10 T cell receptor beta chains originate from one sample sequenced in a study of CXCR3-negative and CXCR3-positive naive CD8 T cells. The authors prepared UMI-labeled TRB cDNA libraries by 5' RACE. Using the 5' RACE reads, TCRdb records one entry per CDR3 protein without DNA. Recorded for this sample: around 47,000 distinct CDR3 sequences. Material for sequencing was memory CD8+ T cells from blood. These receptor sequences come from a human donor in good health. Some clones in this sample may be carry-over from other donors' samples.

The gene calls are TRBV25-1 and TRBJ2-7. Germline V gene sequence: CDR1 MGHDK, CDR2 SYGVNS. The CDR3 loop spans 11 amino acids. The CDR3 loop reads CASSASYEQYF.

The chain has TRBV12-3 or TRBV12-4 and TRBJ1-5; TCRdb picks TRBD1, but there is no DNA to check that call. CDR3 length: 13 residues. The CDR3 here is CASSLQGTEAQHF.

The chain couples TRBV13 to TRBJ2-5; TCRdb's D gene call, TRBD1, goes unchecked for lack of DNA. Per the germline V gene, CDR1 is PRHDT and CDR2 is FYEKMQ (reference sequence). The CDR3 runs 13 residues. CDR3: CASSLGTEETQYF.

This sequence joins TRBV20-1 and TRBJ2-1. Germline loops: CDR1 DFQATT, CDR2 SNEGSKA (reference sequence). The CDR3 has 14 amino acids. The CDR3 region is CSALGESSYNEQFF.

The V call is TRBV11-2, the J call TRBJ2-7; with no DNA, the TCRdb D assignment of TRBD1 cannot be verified. Germline CDR1 reads SGHAT; CDR2 reads FQNNGV. The CDR3 length is 13 residues. The CDR3 region is CASSYDRDYEQYF.

CDR3 residues: CASSSPWDSFYGYTF. The chain uses TRBV7-9 and TRBJ1-2; the TCRdb D gene call, TRBD1, has no DNA to confirm it. CDR1 is SEHNR and CDR2 is FQNEAQ in the germline V gene (reference sequence). The CDR3 has 15 residues.

The J gene is TRBJ1-1, the V gene TRBV6-4; TCRdb picks TRBD1, but there is no DNA to check that call. The CDR3 contains 13 residues. The V gene's germline CDR1 is MRHNA and CDR2 SNTAGT. CDR3 sequence reads: CASSDRGNTEAFF.

This chain links TRBV4-3 with TRBJ2-7; the TCRdb D gene call, TRBD1, has no DNA to confirm it. This CDR3 is 14 amino acids long. Germline CDR1 is LGHNA and CDR2 is YSLEER. The chain's CDR3 is CASSQDAWGYEQYF.

The genes are TRBV2 and TRBJ2-1; TCRdb names TRBD1, which stays unverified in the absence of DNA. The CDR3 is made up of 17 amino acids. Per germline, CDR1 SNHLY and CDR2 FYNNEI. CDR3 region: CATFRLGAKSSYNEQFF.

The V and J genes are TRBV29-1 and TRBJ2-3; TCRdb names TRBD1, which stays unverified in the absence of DNA. The CDR3 is 16 residues long. In germline, CDR1 is SQVTM, CDR2 ANQGSEA. This CDR3 reads CSATGVHGYLSDTQYF.